The sequence of this T cell receptor beta chain was determined in a study of blood T cells in healthy people across ages. The CDR3 consists of 14 residues. Trimming took 6 bases from V and 0 from J, leaving 10 bases between them. Germline values: CDR1 MGHDK, CDR2 SYGVNS. Comment on this clonotype: The antigen is undetermined.

Per sample, at least 5 micrograms of total RNA were extracted. Overall study results and limits: Naive T cell percentage showed a strong correlation with TCR beta diversity.

Sample-barcoded 5' priming and a J-beta primer mix drove a second PCR of roughly 7 to 11 cycles. Unique molecular identifiers of 12 random nucleotides labeled each cDNA. TCRdb fed the 5' RACE reads into MiXCR, producing one record per CDR3 protein. The table has about 620,000 distinct CDR3 sequences, 20% to 25% seen once. The sequence derives from a man aged 70-80 years in good health. Sequencing was performed on blood. The chain carries TRBV25-1 and TRBJ2-3; no reliable D call. The CDR3 bases are TGTGCCAGCAGAGGGAAGCTTAGCACAGATACGCAGTATTTT. This sequence encodes CASRGKLSTDTQYF.